These T cell receptor beta chains were read from a single sample in a study of cytomegalovirus exposure and HLA in healthy donors. The repertoire was sequenced with immunoSEQ multiplex PCR; TCRdb's copy has only in-frame clones and lacks some. The sample records about 100,000 clones, approximately 72% being singletons. The sequenced sample was PBMCs. These receptors originate from a male donor in good health and CMV-seropositive. The CDR3 runs from the conserved cysteine through the conserved F or W. Each record gives: clone size, J gene, D gene, V gene, CDR3 protein, CDR3 DNA. The D gene is left open where the match is weak. Some rows have no size entry. The others give once, few or many, or a class for an expanded clone.

few | TRBJ2-5 | NA | TRBV9 | CASSPSLAGALLETQYF | TGTGCCAGCAGCCCCTCGCTGGCAGGGGCACTGTTAGAGACCCAGTACTTC
NA | TRBJ1-2 | NA | TRBV6-5 | CASTPGTPYGYTF | TGTGCCAGCACCCCCGGGACACCTTATGGCTACACCTTC
once | TRBJ2-7 | NA | TRBV7-2 | CASSGTEGGEQYF | TGTGCCAGCAGCGGCACGGAGGGGGGGGAGCAGTACTTC
NA | TRBJ2-1 | TRBD1 | TRBV11-1 | CASSVGQRYNEQFF | TGTGCCAGCAGCGTGGGACAGAGATACAATGAGCAGTTCTTC
NA | TRBJ1-3 | NA | TRBV28 | CASSQDSPSGNTIYF | TGTGCCAGCAGCCAGGACAGCCCCTCTGGAAACACCATATATTTT
NA | TRBJ1-5 | TRBD1 | TRBV6-4 | CASSDTRQGGNQPQHF | TGTGCCAGCAGTGACACTAGACAGGGCGGCAATCAGCCCCAGCATTTT
NA | TRBJ2-5 | NA | TRBV19 | CASSIRETQYF | TGTGCCAGTAGTATTCGGGAGACCCAGTACTTC
few | TRBJ2-7 | NA | TRBV18 | CASSPSSYEQYF | TGTGCCAGCTCACCCAGCTCCTACGAGCAGTACTTC
NA | TRBJ2-2 | TRBD1 | TRBV19 | CASERQGRTGELFF | TGTGCCAGTGAGAGACAGGGAAGGACCGGGGAGCTGTTTTTT
once | TRBJ2-3 | TRBD1 | TRBV6-6 | CASRRQGAPDTQYF | TGTGCCAGCAGACGACAGGGGGCCCCAGATACGCAGTATTTT
NA | TRBJ1-6 | NA | TRBV5-4 | CASSPRLNSPLHF | TGTGCCAGCAGCCCGCGACTCAATTCACCCCTCCACTTT
NA | TRBJ2-6 | TRBD1 | TRBV5-1 | CASSWGQPGANVLTF | TGCGCCAGCAGTTGGGGACAGCCTGGGGCCAACGTCCTGACTTTC
NA | TRBJ1-6 | TRBD1 | TRBV5-4 | CASSGTAYNSPLHF | TGTGCCAGCAGCGGGACAGCTTATAATTCACCCCTCCACTTT
NA | TRBJ2-2 | TRBD2 | TRBV10-3 | CAISGTSKSDTGELFF | TGTGCCATCAGTGGGACTAGCAAGAGCGACACCGGGGAGCTGTTTTTT
NA | TRBJ1-2 | NA | TRBV27 | CASSTGGSYGYTF | TGTGCCAGCAGTACAGGAGGGTCCTATGGCTACACCTTC
few | TRBJ1-5 | NA | TRBV6-1 | CASSEGAGVEPQHF | TGTGCCAGCAGTGAAGGGGCAGGGGTCGAACCCCAGCATTTT
NA | TRBJ1-1 | NA | TRBV21-1 | CATPGQGNTEAFF | TGTGCCACCCCGGGACAGGGAAACACTGAAGCTTTCTTT
once | TRBJ2-3 | NA | TRBV5-1 | CASSRALGTTSTDTQYF | TGCGCCAGCAGCCGAGCCCTCGGGACAACTAGCACAGATACGCAGTATTTT
NA | TRBJ1-2 | TRBD1 | TRBV15 | CATSREVVGQSYGYTF | TGTGCCACCAGCAGAGAAGTGGTGGGACAGAGCTATGGCTACACCTTC
NA | TRBJ1-6 | NA | TRBV5-6 | CASSFFRTVGNSPLHF | TGTGCCAGCAGCTTCTTTCGGACAGTGGGTAATTCACCCCTCCACTTT
NA | TRBJ1-6 | NA | TRBV19 | CASSIAQDTSPLHF | TGTGCCAGTAGTATAGCACAGGATACGTCACCCCTCCACTTT
few | TRBJ2-3 | TRBD2 | TRBV18 | CASAPGLQTDTQYF | TGTGCCAGCGCACCGGGACTACAAACAGATACGCAGTATTTT
few | TRBJ2-6 | NA | TRBV10-1 | CASSEPPQGGANVLTF | TGCGCCAGCAGTGAACCTCCCCAGGGCGGGGCCAACGTCCTGACTTTC